What follows are 27 T cell receptor beta chains derived from one specimen sequenced in a study of blood T cell repertoires in COVID-19. Clones were sequenced by immunoSEQ multiplex PCR, and TCRdb holds only the in-frame ones, with some missing. Among roughly 250,000 clones listed, approximately 90% were seen once. Sequenced: PBMCs or T cells enriched from blood (not recorded which). These receptors all stem from a woman aged 40 to 50 with acute COVID-19.

The V call is TRBV7-9, the J call TRBJ1-5; a possible D gene is TRBD1 (5 bases). The CDR3 sequence is 15 residues long. Germline V CDR1 and CDR2: SEHNR, FQNEAQ (reference sequence). V was cut by 5 bases and J by 5 bases, with 16 bases left in between. CDR3 in DNA: TGTGCCAGCAGCCCATGGGGGGGAGAGGATCAGCCCCAGCATTTT. This translates into CASSPWGGEDQPQHF.

The CDR3 bases are TGTGCCAGCAGTGAAGGAGGGACTAGCGGGAGGGAGCAGTTCTTC. Residues: CASSEGGTSGREQFF. The rearrangement links TRBV2 to TRBJ2-1; 15 bases fit TRBD2. Germline V lookup: CDR1 SNHLY, CDR2 FYNNEI. The CDR3 extends over 15 amino acids. With 1 base clipped from V and 10 bases from J, the junction kept 2 bases outside the gene matches.

The chain employs TRBV27 and TRBJ1-2, with D uncertain. Germline V gives CDR1 MNHEY, CDR2 SMNVEV (reference sequence). Trimming shortened V by 5 bases and J by 4 bases, and 11 bases separated the two germline ends. The CDR3 has 13 residues. CDR3 DNA: TGTGCCAGCAGTCGCCTCGGGAGCTATGGCTACACCTTC. Residues: CASSRLGSYGYTF.

The chain combines TRBV4-1 with TRBJ1-2; the D gene is possibly TRBD1 (5 bases). This CDR3 is built from 14 residues. Germline assignment: CDR1 MGHRA and CDR2 YSYEKL. With 0 bases removed from V and 7 bases from J, the gap between germline ends came to 12 bases. CDR3 in DNA: TGCGCCAGCAGCCAAGATCAGGGCCTCTCTGGCTACACCTTC. It yields the protein CASSQDQGLSGYTF.

V is TRBV7-9 and J is TRBJ2-1; 9 bases agree with TRBD2. Germline V gene data show CDR1 as SEHNR and CDR2 as FQNEAQ (reference sequence). Trimming removed 2 bases from V and 9 bases from J; junction bases left unmatched: 8. The CDR3 spans 15 residues. The CDR3: CASSLRSASGIEQFF. In DNA form, the CDR3 reads TGTGCCAGCAGCTTACGGTCGGCTAGCGGGATTGAGCAGTTCTTC.

This clone was seen just once. The V and J genes are TRBV6-5 and TRBJ2-1; D unclear. From germline, CDR1 is MNHEY and CDR2 SVGAGI. V was shortened by 2 bases and J by 0 bases, with 8 bases between the two germline ends. The CDR3 extends over 15 amino acids. For the CDR3, the DNA is TGTGCCAGCAGTTACGAGATTAGCTCCTACAATGAGCAGTTCTTC. It specifies CASSYEISSYNEQFF.

This rearrangement joins TRBV30 to TRBJ1-2, with 12 positions matching TRBD1. Germline V gene sequence: CDR1 GTSNPN, CDR2 SVGIG (reference sequence). With V trimmed by 1 base and J by 2 bases, 8 bases remained unmatched. This CDR3 contains 17 residues. CDR3 amino acids: CAWSATRDRGLNYGYTF. The CDR3 DNA reads TGTGCCTGGAGTGCTACGAGGGACAGGGGGCTGAACTATGGCTACACCTTC. Together with reference TRBV30 and TRBJ1-2, the CDR3 gives the full variable domain: SQTIHQWPATLVQPVGSPLSLECTVEGTSNPNLYWYRQAAGRGLQLLFYSVGIGQISSEVPQNLSASRPQDRQFILSSKKLLLSDSGFYLCAWSATRDRGLNYGYTFGSGTRLTVV.

This chain uses TRBV4-2 with TRBJ2-7; 7 bases agree with TRBD1. CDR1 is LGHNA and CDR2 is YNFKEQ in the germline V gene. This CDR3 is 16 amino acids long. V gave up 4 bases and J gave up 1 base; unmatched junction bases: 10. CDR3 nucleotides: TGTGCCAGCAGCCTCAGCTACGGACAGGAATCCTACGAGCAGTACTTC. This gives the protein CASSLSYGQESYEQYF.

This clone was picked up one time. The chain has TRBV28 and TRBJ1-3; D uncertain. CDR1 and CDR2 from the germline V gene are MDHEN and SYDVKM. Trimming pared 2 bases from V and 2 bases from J, leaving 16 bases between. This CDR3 region has 17 residues. The CDR3 DNA sequence: TGTGCCAGCAGTTTACCCTCGTTTGGGAGGGCTGGAAACACCATATATTTT. Protein product: CASSLPSFGRAGNTIYF.

V is TRBV28 and J is TRBJ1-2; D perhaps matches TRBD1 (6 bases). V was pared by 9 bases and J by 3 bases, with 23 bases between. This CDR3 is built from 16 residues. CDR1 MDHEN and CDR2 SYDVKM come from the germline V gene. Written as DNA, the CDR3 is TGTGCCAGTATAGCAGGGGCCGGGACCTCTCACTATGGCTACACCTTC. Translating gives CASIAGAGTSHYGYTF.

This chain connects TRBV28 to TRBJ2-7, with D perhaps matching TRBD1 (6 bases). This CDR3 contains 15 residues. Germline V gene lookup returns CDR1 MDHEN and CDR2 SYDVKM. V gave up 2 bases and J gave up 3 bases, with 14 bases separating them. The CDR3, as DNA: TGTGCCAGCAGTTTAGCCGGGACAAGGGACTACGAGCAGTACTTC. Residues: CASSLAGTRDYEQYF.

The gene calls are TRBV3-1 (or the pseudogene TRBV3-2) and TRBJ2-2; a weak D match, TRBD2 (5 bases). V was shortened by 2 bases and J by 6 bases, with 7 bases between the two germline ends. This CDR3 spans 13 amino acids. Germline V gene lookup returns CDR1 LGHDT and CDR2 YNNKEL (reference sequence). This CDR3 reads CASSQFGAGELFF. Written as DNA, the CDR3 is TGTGCCAGCAGCCAATTCGGGGCCGGGGAGCTGTTTTTT.

This chain uses TRBV15 with TRBJ1-5; D not resolved. The CDR3 runs to 15 residues. Germline CDR1 is LNHNV and CDR2 is YYDKDF (reference sequence). V lost 5 bases and J 5 bases, leaving 16 bases between the germline ends. CDR3 nucleotides: TGTGCCACCAGCTCGAACTCCCCAGCGGATCAGCCCCAGCATTTT. Its translation: CATSSNSPADQPQHF. The whole variable domain, filled in from reference TRBV15 and TRBJ1-5, reads DAMVIQNPRYQVTQFGKPVTLSCSQTLNHNVMYWYQQKSSQAPKLLFHYYDKDFNNEADTPDNFQSRRPNTSFCFLDIRSPGLGDTAMYLCATSSNSPADQPQHFGDGTRLSIL.

The chain has TRBV19 and TRBJ1-2, with TRBD1 matching 8 bases. The CDR3 consists of 13 residues. Losses at the gene ends were 6 bases for V and 4 bases for J; bases not matched to a gene: 4. From germline, CDR1 is LNHDA and CDR2 SQIVND (reference sequence). The DNA of the CDR3 is TGTGCCAGTAGCTCAGGGGGCGCCTATGGCTACACCTTC. Translated: CASSSGGAYGYTF.

The chain is built from TRBV9 and TRBJ1-2, with 8 bases identical to TRBD1. The CDR3 covers 15 residues. Germline CDR1 and CDR2: SGDLS and YYNGEE. Trimming at V came to 2 bases and at J to 3 bases, leaving 6 bases not matched to a gene. CDR3 residues: CASSVGQGIDYGYTF. CDR3 in DNA: TGTGCCAGCAGCGTTGGACAGGGCATTGACTATGGCTACACCTTC.

The rearrangement joins TRBV3-1 (or the pseudogene TRBV3-2) to TRBJ2-3; 8 nucleotides agree with TRBD2. Germline V gives CDR1 LGHDT, CDR2 YNNKEL (reference sequence). V shed 1 base and J 0 bases; nucleotides not matched to a gene: 6. The CDR3 length is 17 residues. This CDR3 reads CASSQGWASGSTDTQYF. CDR3 bases: TGTGCCAGCAGCCAAGGGTGGGCTAGCGGGAGCACAGATACGCAGTATTTT.

This clone was observed once. The V gene is TRBV6-5, the J gene TRBJ1-5; no firm D call. Deletions cut 6 bases from V and 3 bases from J, with 6 bases between. In germline, CDR1 is MNHEY, CDR2 SVGAGI. This CDR3 spans 12 amino acids. The CDR3 DNA is TGTGCCAGCAGCTTCTCCAATCAGCCCCAGCATTTT. Protein sequence: CASSFSNQPQHF.

The rearrangement uses TRBV5-6 and TRBJ2-1; 7 bases line up with TRBD2. CDR1 is SGHDT and CDR2 is YYEEEE in the germline V gene. V was clipped by 0 bases and J by 4 bases; unmatched bases: 4. The CDR3 sequence is 15 residues long. DNA for the CDR3: TGTGCCAGCAGCTTGGCGGCGGGAGCATACAATGAGCAGTTCTTC. It specifies CASSLAAGAYNEQFF.

The chain combines TRBV4-3 with TRBJ2-1; 7 bases align to TRBD2. Trimming cost V 0 bases and J 10 bases; bases outside gene matches: 15. In germline, CDR1 is LGHNA, CDR2 YSLEER. The CDR3 is 17 residues long. CDR3 sequence: CASSQEYDGRISIEQFF. CDR3 bases: TGCGCCAGCAGCCAAGAATATGACGGGAGGATATCAATCGAGCAGTTCTTC.

This sequence joins TRBV25-1 and TRBJ1-3; TRBD1 agrees at 8 bases. V trimming: 5 bases; J trimming: 4 bases; junction bases outside the gene matches: 4. The CDR3 has 14 residues. Per germline, CDR1 MGHDK and CDR2 SYGVNS. The CDR3 nucleotides are TGTGCCAGCAGTCGACAGGGGTCCGGAAACACCATATATTTT. Its translation: CASSRQGSGNTIYF.

As DNA, the CDR3 is TGTGCCAGTAGTATAGACAGTGCCGGGTCTGGGGCCAACGTCCTGACTTTC. It is translated as CASSIDSAGSGANVLTF. The chain combines TRBV19 with TRBJ2-6; D uncertain. Trimming took 0 bases from V and 1 from J, leaving 10 bases between them. The V gene's germline CDR1 is LNHDA and CDR2 SQIVND (reference sequence). There are 17 residues in the CDR3.

The chain employs TRBV10-3 and TRBJ2-5; 10 bases align to TRBD2. The ends lost 3 bases at V and 2 bases at J; junction bases unmatched: 3. The CDR3 is 15 amino acids. CDR1 is ENHRY, CDR2 SYGVKD, per germline. CDR3 bases: TGTGCCATCAGTGATGGGACTAGCGAACAAGAGACCCAGTACTTC. This translates into CAISDGTSEQETQYF.

The chain recombines TRBV18 with TRBJ1-1; a possible D gene is TRBD1 (5 bases). Germline V lookup: CDR1 KGHSH, CDR2 LQKENI. The CDR3 runs 14 residues. Trimming removed 6 bases at V and 1 base at J, with 12 bases between. The CDR3 here is CASSPLQENTEAFF. CDR3 nucleotide sequence: TGTGCCAGCTCGCCTCTACAGGAGAACACTGAAGCTTTCTTT.

The chain recombines TRBV2 with TRBJ1-4; D unresolved. Germline values: CDR1 SNHLY, CDR2 FYNNEI. There are 12 residues in the CDR3. V was shortened by 7 bases and J by 4 bases, with 7 bases between the two germline ends. The CDR3 spells CASKYFNEKLFF. In nucleotides, the CDR3 is TGTGCCAGCAAATACTTTAATGAAAAACTGTTTTTT.

This clone was seen only a few times. The chain uses TRBV7-9 and TRBJ2-5; 12 nucleotides align to TRBD2. Germline CDR1 reads SEHNR; CDR2 reads FQNEAQ (reference sequence). J was trimmed by 2 bases and V by 5 bases; bases with no gene match: 6. The CDR3 runs 16 residues. The CDR3 DNA sequence: TGTGCCAGCAGCGGGGGACTAGCGGGTAGTCAAGAGACCCAGTACTTC. Its protein product is CASSGGLAGSQETQYF.

This clone showed up just a few times. CDR3 sequence (DNA): TGTGCCAGCACCGGTGGAGGGAAGAATTCACCCCTCCACTTT. The encoded protein is CASTGGGKNSPLHF. The gene calls are TRBV28 and TRBJ1-6; D unclear. CDR1 is MDHEN and CDR2 is SYDVKM in the germline V gene. The CDR3 runs 14 residues. Trimming took off 7 bases at V and 7 bases at J, with 14 bases between the two ends.

In this sample, this clone turned up a few times. Additional DNA sequences in this sample encode the identical CDR3. V and J are TRBV3-1 (or the pseudogene TRBV3-2) and TRBJ2-3; 9 bases are shared with TRBD2. Trimming at V came to 4 bases and at J to 2 bases, leaving 4 bases not matched to a gene. CDR1 and CDR2 (germline): LGHDT, YNNKEL (reference sequence). The length of the CDR3 is 15 residues. The chain's CDR3 is CASSPTSGSTDTQYF. The CDR3 nucleotides are TGTGCCAGCAGCCCAACTAGCGGGTCCACAGATACGCAGTATTTT.